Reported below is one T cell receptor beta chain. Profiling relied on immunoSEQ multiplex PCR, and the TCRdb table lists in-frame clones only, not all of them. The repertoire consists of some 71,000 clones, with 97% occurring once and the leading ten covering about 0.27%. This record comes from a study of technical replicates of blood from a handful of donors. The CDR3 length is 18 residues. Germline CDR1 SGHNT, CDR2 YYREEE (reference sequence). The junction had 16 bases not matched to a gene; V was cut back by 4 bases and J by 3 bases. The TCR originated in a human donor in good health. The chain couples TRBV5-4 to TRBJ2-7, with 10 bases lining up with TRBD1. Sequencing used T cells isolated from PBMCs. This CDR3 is CASSAERPGQGTYYEQYF. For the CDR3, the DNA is TGTGCCAGCAGCGCCGAACGTCCGGGACAGGGGACATACTACGAGCAGTACTTC. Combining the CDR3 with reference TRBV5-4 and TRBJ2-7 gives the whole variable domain ETGVTQSPTHLIKTRGQQVTLRCSSQSGHNTVSWYQQALGQGPQFIFQYYREEENGRGNFPPRFSGLQFPNYSSELNVNALELDDSALYLCASSAERPGQGTYYEQYFGPGTRLTVT.